The sample holds a few counts of the clone carrying this TCR beta chain. The germline V gene encodes CDR1 SGDLS and CDR2 YYNGEE. V lost 4 bases and J lost 5, with 13 bases in between. The CDR3 length is 14 residues. The sample originates from a study of T-cell reconstitution after alpha-beta-depleted transplantation in children. Molecular barcoding with unique molecular identifiers was used for the TCRbeta library. A single record per CDR3 protein comes from TCRdb applying MiXCR to the PCR reads. Counted here are about 690,000 distinct CDR3 sequences, over 15% occurring once; the ten biggest clones make up over 0.95%.

The chain is built from TRBV9 and TRBJ2-1; D is ambiguous. The specimen was PBMCs from the stem cell graft donor, collected from the stem cell graft. The receptor's source is a human donor who donated a stem cell graft to a child with acute myeloid leukemia. CDR3 protein: CASSPIRRDNEQFF. The CDR3 DNA follows: TGTGCCAGCAGCCCGATCCGACGGGACAATGAGCAGTTCTTC.